A single sample gave rise to the 29 T cell receptor beta chains below, sequenced in a study of T cell responses to AZD1222 COVID-19 vaccine. Using immunoSEQ multiplex PCR, the repertoire was profiled, and TCRdb retains in-frame clones only, with some absent. This table holds roughly 200,000 clones, around 88% found once. Sequencing was performed on peripheral blood, taken on day 0 of AZD1222 vaccination. These receptors were obtained from an adult in good health.

About this clone itself: Other DNA sequences in this sample translate to the same CDR3. The chain joins TRBV5-1 to TRBJ2-3, with 7 bases identical to TRBD2. The germline V gene encodes CDR1 SGHRS and CDR2 YFSETQ. The CDR3 loop spans 14 amino acids. V lost 0 bases and J lost 4; bases outside the gene matches: 2. DNA of the CDR3: TGCGCCAGCAGCTTGGTTGCGGGGGCAGATACGCAGTATTTT. It encodes CASSLVAGADTQYF.

V and J are TRBV19 and TRBJ2-2, with a weak D call TRBD1 (6 bases). CDR3 length: 16 amino acids. Germline values: CDR1 LNHDA, CDR2 SQIVND (reference sequence). V gave up 8 bases and J gave up 1 base, with 17 bases separating them. CDR3 nucleotides: TGTGCCAGTGTACCGGGACACCGCATGAACACCGGGGAGCTGTTTTTT. Translation: CASVPGHRMNTGELFF. The full variable domain, with the rest looked up from reference TRBV19 and TRBJ2-2, is DGGITQSPKYLFRKEGQNVTLSCEQNLNHDAMYWYRQDPGQGLRLIYYSQIVNDFQKGDIAEGYSVSREKKESFPLTVTSAQKNPTAFYLCASVPGHRMNTGELFFGEGSRLTVL.

The genes are TRBV9 and TRBJ1-6; possible D gene TRBD1, 6 bases. The CDR3 contains 15 residues. Trimming cost V 0 bases and J 7 bases, with 11 bases left between them. CDR1 and CDR2 from the germline V gene are SGDLS and YYNGEE. The CDR3 protein is CASSVGGGRNSPLHF. DNA for the CDR3: TGTGCCAGCAGCGTAGGAGGGGGAAGGAATTCACCCCTCCACTTT.

The chain carries TRBV2 and TRBJ2-7; D gene ambiguous. This CDR3 contains 13 residues. Germline-derived CDR1 and CDR2 are SNHLY and FYNNEI. Trimming took off 2 bases at V and 2 bases at J, with 7 bases between the two ends. CDR3 sequence reads: CASSEQAAYEQYF. The CDR3 DNA is TGTGCCAGCAGTGAACAGGCAGCCTACGAGCAGTACTTC.

The V call is TRBV6-5, the J call TRBJ2-7, with TRBD1 matching 11 bases. The V gene end was trimmed by 11 bases and the J gene end by 2 bases; junction bases not matched to a gene: 2. Germline CDR1 and CDR2: MNHEY and SVGAGI. CDR3 size: 12 residues. The CDR3 DNA reads as TGTGCCGGGGGACAGGGGGCCTACGAGCAGTACTTC. Amino acid sequence: CAGGQGAYEQYF.

The J gene is TRBJ1-2, the V gene TRBV7-9; possible D gene TRBD1, 5 bases. The CDR3 is 13 residues long. The V and J ends lost 4 bases and 4 bases respectively, with 10 bases between them. Germline V CDR1 and CDR2: SEHNR, FQNEAQ (reference sequence). The CDR3 region has the DNA TGTGCCAGCAGCTCTGGGGACGGCTATGGCTACACCTTC. This sequence encodes CASSSGDGYGYTF.

This sequence joins TRBV19 and TRBJ2-7; 9 nucleotides align to TRBD1. The J segment lost 5 bases and the V segment lost 6 bases, leaving 8 bases of the junction unmatched. The length of the CDR3 is 14 residues. The germline gives CDR1 LNHDA, CDR2 SQIVND (reference sequence). CDR3 bases: TGTGCCAGTAGAACCGGGACAGGGTTCGACGAGCAGTACTTC. It yields the protein CASRTGTGFDEQYF.

The chain is built from TRBV9 and TRBJ1-2; TRBD1 agrees at 7 bases. Germline V lookup: CDR1 SGDLS, CDR2 YYNGEE. Trimming at V came to 4 bases and at J to 5 bases, leaving 8 bases not matched to a gene. The CDR3 length is 14 residues. Written as DNA, the CDR3 is TGTGCCAGCAGCCCGGAGACAGGGAGATATGGCTACACCTTC. This sequence encodes CASSPETGRYGYTF.

The V call is TRBV30, the J call TRBJ2-2; D call uncertain. The V gene lost 0 bases and the J gene lost 5 bases, with 7 bases spanning the gap. The CDR3 totals 13 residues. The germline gives CDR1 GTSNPN, CDR2 SVGIG (reference sequence). The CDR3 DNA sequence: TGTGCCTGGAGTGTACAACTAACCGGGGAGCTGTTTTTT. As protein: CAWSVQLTGELFF.

The genes are TRBV9 and TRBJ2-7; 14 bases match TRBD2. The CDR3 is 16 residues long. V shed 3 bases and J 4 bases; nucleotides not matched to a gene: 6. Germline values: CDR1 SGDLS, CDR2 YYNGEE. The CDR3 bases are TGTGCCAGCAGCGCGGGACTAGCGGGGGCTTTATACGAGCAGTACTTC. This codes for CASSAGLAGALYEQYF.

The chain carries TRBV4-1 and TRBJ1-2; 7 bases are shared with TRBD1. Germline lookup yields CDR1 MGHRA and CDR2 YSYEKL. The CDR3 contains 16 residues. Trimming removed 0 bases from V and 4 bases from J; junction bases left unmatched: 8. The CDR3 nucleotides read TGCGCCAGCAGCCAAGATTCGGGCAGGGGGACCTATGGCTACACCTTC. Translated, it gives CASSQDSGRGTYGYTF.

V is TRBV4-2 and J is TRBJ2-5, with TRBD2 identical over 12 bases. From germline, CDR1 is LGHNA and CDR2 YNFKEQ. CDR3 length: 18 residues. J gave up 2 bases and V 0 bases, and 7 bases lay outside the gene matches. The CDR3 bases are TGTGCCAGCAGCCAAGATGGGGCGCTAGCGGGGGGGCAAGAGACCCAGTACTTC. Amino acid sequence: CASSQDGALAGGQETQYF.

This chain joins TRBV2 and TRBJ2-2; D is possibly TRBD2 (6 bases). V was cut by 6 bases and J by 0 bases, with 14 bases left in between. Germline V gives CDR1 SNHLY, CDR2 FYNNEI. The CDR3 extends over 16 amino acids. Here the CDR3 reads CASSDRTNANTGELFF. The CDR3 region has the DNA TGTGCCAGCAGCGACCGGACTAACGCGAACACCGGGGAGCTGTTTTTT.

The chain employs TRBV7-2 and TRBJ1-2, with a weak D call TRBD1 (6 bases). Trimming pared 3 bases from V and 8 bases from J, leaving 19 bases between. CDR3 length: 15 residues. Looked up from germline, CDR1 is SGHTA and CDR2 is FQGNSA. For the CDR3, the DNA is TGTGCCAGCAGCTTTGCGGGGGCACCGCCGGACGGCTACACCTTC. This gives the protein CASSFAGAPPDGYTF.

The genes are TRBV12-3 or TRBV12-4 and TRBJ2-7, with D perhaps TRBD1 (6 bases). V was shortened by 5 bases and J by 7 bases, with 15 bases between the two germline ends. The CDR3 spans 13 residues. In DNA, the CDR3 is TGTGCCAGCAGTCACCACAGGGCTCCGGAGCAGTACTTC. Residues: CASSHHRAPEQYF.

The chain employs TRBV10-3 and TRBJ1-1; D gene uncertain. Germline CDR1 is ENHRY and CDR2 is SYGVKD. The CDR3 contains 13 residues. The V gene lost 7 bases and the J gene lost 0 bases, with 9 bases spanning the gap. This CDR3 is CAINRDMNTEAFF. Written as DNA, the CDR3 is TGTGCCATCAATCGGGATATGAACACTGAAGCTTTCTTT.

The genes are TRBV5-6 and TRBJ2-7, with D tentatively TRBD1 or TRBD2 (5 bases each). Germline V gene lookup returns CDR1 SGHDT and CDR2 YYEEEE. The CDR3 sequence is 15 residues long. The germline V and J ends were trimmed by 3 bases and 2 bases, with 15 bases remaining between them. CDR3 nucleotide sequence: TGTGCCAGCAGCTCGCTCGGGACGACCACCTACGAGCAGTACTTC. It codes for CASSSLGTTTYEQYF.

V and J are TRBV30 and TRBJ1-1; possibly TRBD1 for D (6 bases). Trimming shortened V by 0 bases and J by 10 bases, and 15 bases separated the two germline ends. CDR1 and CDR2 (germline): GTSNPN, SVGIG (reference sequence). The CDR3 is 13 amino acids. Here the CDR3 DNA reads TGTGCCTGGAGTGTTAGCGGACAGTCCACAGCTTTCTTT. It yields the protein CAWSVSGQSTAFF.

J is TRBJ2-5 and V is TRBV2, with TRBD2 matching over 12 bases. Germline V gene sequence: CDR1 SNHLY, CDR2 FYNNEI. The trim removed 2 bases at V and 5 bases at J, leaving 0 bases unmatched. This CDR3 is built from 14 residues. The CDR3 DNA follows: TGTGCCAGCAGTGAAACTAGCGGGGGGGAGACCCAGTACTTC. Encoded protein: CASSETSGGETQYF.

The chain employs TRBV7-7 and TRBJ2-2, with 12 bases identical to TRBD2. The CDR3 has 19 residues. Germline V gene lookup returns CDR1 SSHAT and CDR2 FNYEAQ (reference sequence). The J segment lost 4 bases and the V segment lost 4 bases, leaving 13 bases of the junction unmatched. CDR3 amino acids: CASSWGSSGGAASTGELFF. The CDR3 nucleotides read TGTGCCAGCAGCTGGGGCTCTAGCGGGGGGGCGGCTTCCACCGGGGAGCTGTTTTTT.

As concerns this clone: This sample includes further DNA sequences coding for the same CDR3. The rearrangement links TRBV28 to TRBJ1-4; 7 bases align to TRBD1. After removal of 4 bases from V and 4 bases from J, the junction contained 6 bases not matched to a gene. The length of the CDR3 is 15 residues. Germline CDR1 MDHEN, CDR2 SYDVKM. The CDR3 loop is CASSSTTGYNEKLFF. CDR3 DNA sequence: TGTGCCAGCAGTTCTACGACAGGGTATAATGAAAAACTGTTTTTT.

V and J are TRBV6-1 and TRBJ2-7, with D perhaps matching TRBD2 (5 bases). Trimming removed 2 bases from V and 4 bases from J, with 6 bases in between. Looked up from germline, CDR1 is MNHNS and CDR2 is SASEGT. The CDR3 is 12 amino acids. The DNA for the CDR3 is TGTGCCAGCAGTGAACGGGGATACGAGCAGTACTTC. This gives the protein CASSERGYEQYF.

The V call is TRBV7-7, the J call TRBJ2-3; D could derive from TRBD1 or TRBD2 (5 bases each). CDR1 is SSHAT, CDR2 FNYEAQ, per germline (reference sequence). The CDR3 is made up of 15 amino acids. V was clipped by 4 bases and J by 2 bases, with 13 bases between them. CDR3 protein: CASSSGTIITDTQYF. The CDR3 bases are TGTGCCAGCAGCTCTGGGACGATAATCACAGATACGCAGTATTTT.

This chain connects TRBV6-5 to TRBJ2-7, with 8 bases identical to TRBD1. The CDR3 extends over 13 amino acids. V was clipped by 6 bases and J by 4 bases; unmatched bases: 5. The V gene's germline CDR1 is MNHEY and CDR2 SVGAGI. This CDR3 is CASRRTGWYEQYF. As DNA, the CDR3 is TGTGCCAGCAGACGGACAGGGTGGTACGAGCAGTACTTC.

J is TRBJ2-1 and V is TRBV28, with a tentative D call TRBD1 (6 bases). There are 12 residues in the CDR3. Trimming left V 6 bases short and J 12 bases short, with 15 bases between. Germline V gene sequence: CDR1 MDHEN, CDR2 SYDVKM. The CDR3 coding sequence is TGTGCCAGCAGCCTAAACGTAGGGGGGCAGTTCTTC. This sequence encodes CASSLNVGGQFF. Variable domain in full (rest from reference TRBV28 and TRBJ2-1): DVKVTQSSRYLVKRTGEKVFLECVQDMDHENMFWYRQDPGLGLRLIYFSYDVKMKEKGDIPEGYSVSREKKERFSLILESASTNQTSMYLCASSLNVGGQFFGPGTRLTVL.

This clone was counted a few times. The V call is TRBV3-1 (or the pseudogene TRBV3-2), the J call TRBJ2-7, with 10 bases matching TRBD2. Looked up from germline, CDR1 is LGHDT and CDR2 is YNNKEL (reference sequence). The CDR3 runs 14 residues. Trimming cost V 4 bases and J 0 bases; bases outside gene matches: 0. The CDR3 bases are TGTGCCAGCAGCCGGACTAGCGGCTCCTACGAGCAGTACTTC. It codes for CASSRTSGSYEQYF.

The V gene is TRBV30, the J gene TRBJ1-5, with D possibly TRBD1 on 5 matching bases. Germline CDR1 and CDR2: GTSNPN and SVGIG (reference sequence). This CDR3 comprises 13 residues. V shed 0 bases and J shed 5 bases, with 8 bases lying between them. CDR3 sequence (DNA): TGTGCCTGGAGTGTAGAGGGGTATCAGCCCCAGCATTTT. This sequence encodes CAWSVEGYQPQHF.

The rearrangement links TRBV6-5 to TRBJ1-3, with 7 bases that match TRBD1. Germline trimming cut 5 bases from V and 4 bases from J; bases unmatched to any gene: 5. CDR3 size: 14 residues. Germline V lookup: CDR1 MNHEY, CDR2 SVGAGI. The CDR3 spells CASSRDRAGNTIYF. The CDR3, as DNA: TGTGCCAGCAGTCGGGACAGAGCCGGAAACACCATATATTTT.

The chain employs TRBV10-3 and TRBJ2-7, with D perhaps matching TRBD1 (6 bases). V lost 10 bases, J lost 10 bases, and 23 bases lay in between. This CDR3 has 13 residues. CDR1 ENHRY and CDR2 SYGVKD come from the germline V gene. The CDR3 region is CATLPDRLLEQYF. CDR3 coding DNA: TGTGCCACCCTCCCAGACAGGCTTCTGGAACAGTACTTC.